The next 23 T cell receptor beta chains were all read from a single sample in a study of cytomegalovirus exposure and HLA in healthy donors. With 60 Vbeta and 13 Jbeta primers, the PCR was carried out. The table came from immunoSEQ multiplex PCR; TCRdb's copy has only in-frame clones and leaves some out. Recorded for this sample: about 160,000 clones. Sequenced input: PBMCs. The receptors shown here come from a man aged 25-45 years in good health and CMV-seronegative.

CDR3 sequence (DNA): TGCAGCGTTGCGGGTAATAGCAATCAGCCCCAGCATTTT. As protein: CSVAGNSNQPQHF. The chain combines TRBV29-1 with TRBJ1-5; D call uncertain. Trimming removed 4 bases at V and 0 bases at J, with 7 bases between. The CDR3 is 13 amino acids. The germline V gene encodes CDR1 SQVTM and CDR2 ANQGSEA. The whole variable domain, filled in from reference TRBV29-1 and TRBJ1-5, reads SAVISQKPSRDICQRGTSLTIQCQVDSQVTMMFWYRQQPGQSLTLIATANQGSEATYESGFVIDKFPISRPNLTFSTLTVSNMSPEDSSIYLCSVAGNSNQPQHFGDGTRLSIL.

The chain links TRBV5-1 to TRBJ1-4, with 7 bases matching TRBD1. The CDR3 runs 14 residues. V shed 5 bases and J 8 bases; nucleotides not matched to a gene: 9. In germline, CDR1 is SGHRS, CDR2 YFSETQ. CDR3 nucleotide sequence: TGCGCCAGCAGTTCAGGGGGAATGGGCGAAAAACTGTTTTTT. Its translation: CASSSGGMGEKLFF.

The V call is TRBV13, the J call TRBJ2-1; D remains ambiguous. Per the germline V gene, CDR1 is PRHDT and CDR2 is FYEKMQ (reference sequence). The length of the CDR3 is 16 residues. Deletions cut 10 bases from V and 0 bases from J, with 19 bases between. The CDR3 bases are TGTGCCAATCCAAGAAGGAGATCTATCTCCTACAATGAGCAGTTCTTC. Its translation is CANPRRRSISYNEQFF.

The chain employs TRBV10-2 and TRBJ2-5; 10 positions agree with TRBD2. The CDR3 extends over 12 amino acids. V dropped 10 bases and J dropped 5; count of bases not matched to a gene: 4. Germline CDR1 reads WSHSY; CDR2 reads SAAADI. The CDR3 loop reads CAIQTSGETQYF. In DNA form, the CDR3 reads TGCGCCATACAGACTAGCGGGGAGACCCAGTACTTC.

The chain joins TRBV29-1 to TRBJ1-2; D gene unclear. CDR1 is SQVTM and CDR2 is ANQGSEA in the germline V gene. The CDR3 is made up of 11 amino acids. Between the trimmed V and J ends, which lost 3 bases and 6 bases, there was a span of 8 bases. The CDR3 DNA is TGCAGCGTTGAGACTGCTGATGGCTACACCTTC. Translation gives CSVETADGYTF.

V gene TRBV5-4 combines with J gene TRBJ2-7; TRBD2 is a possible D gene (6 bases). With 3 bases removed from V and 6 bases from J, the gap between germline ends came to 19 bases. The CDR3 contains 15 residues. Germline loops: CDR1 SGHNT, CDR2 YYREEE (reference sequence). The CDR3, as DNA: TGTGCCAGCAGCTCGAAGTGGAGGGAGAGTAGCGAGCAGTACTTC. Translated: CASSSKWRESSEQYF.

The chain links TRBV5-5 to TRBJ2-2; TRBD1 might be the D (6 bases). The CDR3 spans 15 residues. Germline loops: CDR1 SGHKS, CDR2 YYEKEE (reference sequence). Trimming cost V 2 bases and J 13 bases, with 21 bases left between them. The CDR3 here is CASSFFPGLGTPLFF. Written as DNA, the CDR3 is TGTGCCAGCAGCTTTTTCCCAGGTCTCGGGACACCGCTGTTTTTT.

This chain joins TRBV2 and TRBJ2-1; 10 bases are shared with TRBD2. Germline assignment: CDR1 SNHLY and CDR2 FYNNEI. The CDR3 is made up of 15 amino acids. With 3 bases clipped from V and 8 bases from J, the junction kept 7 bases outside the gene matches. The CDR3 here is CASSENSGRVDEQFF. CDR3 DNA: TGTGCCAGCAGTGAGAACAGCGGGAGGGTGGATGAGCAGTTCTTC.

The DNA of the CDR3 is TGCGCCAGCAGCCTCGCCCAAGCGGGAGTAAACAATGAGCAGTTCTTC. It codes for CASSLAQAGVNNEQFF. The chain uses TRBV5-1 and TRBJ2-1, with TRBD2 matching 8 bases. The CDR3 sequence is 16 residues long. CDR1 is SGHRS, CDR2 YFSETQ, per germline. J gave up 5 bases and V 4 bases, and 11 bases lay outside the gene matches.

The rearrangement links TRBV5-1 to TRBJ2-1; 10 bases match TRBD1. CDR3 size: 15 residues. Germline V CDR1 and CDR2: SGHRS, YFSETQ. The J segment lost 8 bases and the V segment lost 0 bases, leaving 5 bases of the junction unmatched. The chain's CDR3 is CASSLAGTGEDEQFF. The CDR3 nucleotides read TGCGCCAGCAGCTTGGCCGGGACAGGGGAGGATGAGCAGTTCTTC.

This chain connects TRBV6-5 to TRBJ2-3; 8 bases are shared with TRBD2. Germline V gene lookup returns CDR1 MNHEY and CDR2 SVGAGI. The junction had 10 bases not matched to a gene; V was cut back by 5 bases and J by 6 bases. This CDR3 has 15 amino acids. CDR3 sequence reads: CASSGNSGSSDTQYF. CDR3 nucleotides: TGTGCCAGCAGTGGAAACAGCGGGAGTAGCGATACGCAGTATTTT.

The V gene is TRBV4-3, the J gene TRBJ1-2; tentatively, D is TRBD1 (5 bases). In germline, CDR1 is LGHNA, CDR2 YSLEER. The CDR3 is made up of 14 amino acids. The V and J ends lost 1 base and 6 bases respectively, with 12 bases between them. The CDR3 sequence is CASSQGQLSNGYTF. The DNA for the CDR3 is TGCGCCAGCAGCCAAGGACAGTTGAGTAATGGCTACACCTTC.

This chain joins TRBV2 and TRBJ1-1, with D possibly matching TRBD1 (5 bases). Trimming took off 5 bases at V and 7 bases at J, with 23 bases between the two ends. There are 16 residues in the CDR3. The V gene's germline CDR1 is SNHLY and CDR2 FYNNEI. The CDR3 DNA follows: TGTGCCAGCAGTAAACCTCGAGCCGGGGGAACAAATGAAGCTTTCTTT. Protein product: CASSKPRAGGTNEAFF.

V and J are TRBV7-2 and TRBJ2-1, with 10 positions matching TRBD2. Germline V lookup: CDR1 SGHTA, CDR2 FQGNSA. Losses at the gene ends were 3 bases for V and 0 bases for J; bases not matched to a gene: 5. This CDR3 is 17 amino acids long. For the CDR3, the DNA is TGTGCCAGCAGCTTCATTTCTAGCGGGAGCTCCTACAATGAGCAGTTCTTC. Translation gives CASSFISSGSSYNEQFF.

The rearrangement joins TRBV2 to TRBJ1-2; tentative D call: TRBD1 (6 bases). The CDR3 length is 14 residues. Germline-derived CDR1 and CDR2 are SNHLY and FYNNEI. Between the trimmed V and J ends, which lost 3 bases and 4 bases, there was a span of 12 bases. CDR3 loop: CASSDQGSGYGYTF. In DNA, the CDR3 is TGTGCCAGCAGTGACCAGGGGTCGGGCTATGGCTACACCTTC.

The chain links TRBV28 to TRBJ1-3; no firm D call. V was trimmed by 5 bases and J by 8 bases, leaving 10 bases between them. CDR1 MDHEN and CDR2 SYDVKM come from the germline V gene. The CDR3 is 12 residues long. The chain's CDR3 is CASSRYRDTIYF. The CDR3 DNA follows: TGTGCCAGCAGTCGGTATCGGGACACCATATATTTT.

The chain couples TRBV5-1 to TRBJ2-3, with unresolved D. CDR3 length equals 14 residues. Trimming removed 0 bases from V and 2 bases from J, with 7 bases in between. The germline V gene has CDR1 SGHRS and CDR2 YFSETQ. CDR3 in amino acids: CASSLEPYTDTQYF. CDR3 DNA sequence: TGCGCCAGCAGCTTGGAGCCTTACACAGATACGCAGTATTTT.

The chain uses TRBV28 and TRBJ2-7, with D possibly matching TRBD1 (5 bases). Trimming shortened V by 2 bases and J by 6 bases, and 8 bases separated the two germline ends. The CDR3 is 12 residues long. Germline V gene data show CDR1 as MDHEN and CDR2 as SYDVKM. The chain's CDR3 is CASSLQGREQYF. The CDR3 DNA reads as TGTGCCAGCAGTTTACAGGGTCGCGAGCAGTACTTC.

The V call is TRBV6-1, the J call TRBJ1-1, with a possible D match to TRBD1 (6 bases). V was clipped by 7 bases and J by 0 bases, with 9 bases between them. This CDR3 has 13 amino acids. Per the germline V gene, CDR1 is MNHNS and CDR2 is SASEGT. The CDR3 protein is CASNRDVNTEAFF. The CDR3 DNA reads TGTGCCAGCAACAGGGATGTGAACACTGAAGCTTTCTTT.

This rearrangement joins TRBV6-6 to TRBJ1-2; D gene unclear. The CDR3 has 12 amino acids. Trimming took off 6 bases at V and 5 bases at J, with 10 bases between the two ends. The germline gives CDR1 MNHNY, CDR2 SVGAGI (reference sequence). CDR3 region: CASSPGKYGYTF. The CDR3 nucleotides read TGTGCCAGCAGCCCCGGGAAGTATGGCTACACCTTC.

This chain links TRBV5-1 with TRBJ2-7, with 7 bases aligning to TRBD1. V dropped 3 bases and J dropped 5; count of bases not matched to a gene: 2. The length of the CDR3 is 12 residues. Per the germline V gene, CDR1 is SGHRS and CDR2 is YFSETQ. CDR3 in amino acids: CASSYRGDEQYF. In nucleotides, the CDR3 is TGCGCCAGCAGCTACAGGGGAGACGAGCAGTACTTC.

The rearrangement joins TRBV4-3 to TRBJ2-7; 8 nucleotides agree with TRBD2. CDR1 LGHNA and CDR2 YSLEER come from the germline V gene. The CDR3 length is 16 residues. J was trimmed by 7 bases and V by 1 base; bases with no gene match: 12. CDR3 in DNA: TGCGCCAGCAGCCAAGGTTCGAATAGCGGGATGTGGGAGCAGTACTTC. Its translation is CASSQGSNSGMWEQYF.

The gene calls are TRBV5-4 and TRBJ1-3; D may be TRBD1 (5 bases). Germline values: CDR1 SGHNT, CDR2 YYREEE (reference sequence). The CDR3 runs to 15 residues. With 0 bases removed from V and 4 bases from J, the gap between germline ends came to 11 bases. DNA for the CDR3: TGTGCCAGCAGCTTGGAAGGGGTGTCGGGAAACACCATATATTTT. Translated: CASSLEGVSGNTIYF.